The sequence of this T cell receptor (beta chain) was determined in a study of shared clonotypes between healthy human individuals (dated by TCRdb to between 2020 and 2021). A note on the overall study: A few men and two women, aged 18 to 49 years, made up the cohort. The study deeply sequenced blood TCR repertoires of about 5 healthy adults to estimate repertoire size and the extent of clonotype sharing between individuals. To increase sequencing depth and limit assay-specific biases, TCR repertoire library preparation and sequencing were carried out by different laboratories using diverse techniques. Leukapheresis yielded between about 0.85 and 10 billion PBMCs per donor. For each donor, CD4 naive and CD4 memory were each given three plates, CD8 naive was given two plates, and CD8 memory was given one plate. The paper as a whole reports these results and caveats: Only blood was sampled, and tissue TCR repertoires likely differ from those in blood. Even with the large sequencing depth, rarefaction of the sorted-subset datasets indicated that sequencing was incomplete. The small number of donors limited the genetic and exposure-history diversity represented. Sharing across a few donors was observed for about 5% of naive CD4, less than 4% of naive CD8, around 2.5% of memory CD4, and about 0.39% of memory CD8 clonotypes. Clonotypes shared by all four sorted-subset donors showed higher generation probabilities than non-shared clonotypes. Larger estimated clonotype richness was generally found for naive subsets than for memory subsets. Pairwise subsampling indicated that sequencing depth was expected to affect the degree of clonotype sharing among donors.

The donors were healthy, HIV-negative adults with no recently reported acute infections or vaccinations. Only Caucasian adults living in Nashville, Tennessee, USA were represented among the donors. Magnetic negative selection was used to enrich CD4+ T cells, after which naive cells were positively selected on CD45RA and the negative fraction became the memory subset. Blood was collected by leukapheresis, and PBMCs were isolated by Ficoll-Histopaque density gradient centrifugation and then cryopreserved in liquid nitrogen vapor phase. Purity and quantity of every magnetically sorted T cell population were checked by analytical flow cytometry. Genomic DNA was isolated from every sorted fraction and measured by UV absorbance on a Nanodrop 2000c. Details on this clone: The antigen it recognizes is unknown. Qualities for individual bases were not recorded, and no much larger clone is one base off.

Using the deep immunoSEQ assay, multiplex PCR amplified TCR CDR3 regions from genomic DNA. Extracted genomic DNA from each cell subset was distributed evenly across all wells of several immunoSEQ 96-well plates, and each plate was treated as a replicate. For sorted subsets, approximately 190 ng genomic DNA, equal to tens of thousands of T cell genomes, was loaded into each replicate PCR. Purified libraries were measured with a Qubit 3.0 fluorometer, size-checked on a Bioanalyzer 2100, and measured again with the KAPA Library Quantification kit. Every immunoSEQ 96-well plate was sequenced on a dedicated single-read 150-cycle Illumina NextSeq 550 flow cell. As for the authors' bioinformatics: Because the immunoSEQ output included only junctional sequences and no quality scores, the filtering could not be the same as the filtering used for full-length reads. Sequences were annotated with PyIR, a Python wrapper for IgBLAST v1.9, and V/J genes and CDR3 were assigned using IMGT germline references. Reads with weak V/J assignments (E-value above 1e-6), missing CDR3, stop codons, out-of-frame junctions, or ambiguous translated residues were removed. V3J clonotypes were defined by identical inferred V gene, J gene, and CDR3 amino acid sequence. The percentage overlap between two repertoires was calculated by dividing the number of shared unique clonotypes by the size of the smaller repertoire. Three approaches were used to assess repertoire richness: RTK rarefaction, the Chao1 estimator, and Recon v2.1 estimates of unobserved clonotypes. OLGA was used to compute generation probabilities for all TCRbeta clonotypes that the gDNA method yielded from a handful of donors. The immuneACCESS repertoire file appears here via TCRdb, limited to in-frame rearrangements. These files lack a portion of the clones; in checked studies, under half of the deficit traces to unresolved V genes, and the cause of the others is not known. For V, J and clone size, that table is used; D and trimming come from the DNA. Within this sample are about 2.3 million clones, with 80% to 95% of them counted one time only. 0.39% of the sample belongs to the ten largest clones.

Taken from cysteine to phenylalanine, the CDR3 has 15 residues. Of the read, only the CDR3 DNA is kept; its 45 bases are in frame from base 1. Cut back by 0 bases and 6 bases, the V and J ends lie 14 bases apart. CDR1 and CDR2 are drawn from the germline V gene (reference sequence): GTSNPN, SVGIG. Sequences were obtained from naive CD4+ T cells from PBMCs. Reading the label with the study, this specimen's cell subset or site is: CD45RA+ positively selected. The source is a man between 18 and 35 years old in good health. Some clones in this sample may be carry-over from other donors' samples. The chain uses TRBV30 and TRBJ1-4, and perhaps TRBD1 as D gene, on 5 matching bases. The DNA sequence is TGTGCCTGGAGTGTACCGGGGGAGAGAGATGAAAAACTGTTTTTT. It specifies CAWSVPGERDEKLFF.